The entry below describes one T cell receptor beta chain. Its antigen remains unidentified. There are no base qualities to consult, and no much larger clone falls within one base. Library prep was done by the immunoSEQ multiplex PCR assay. The authors' analysis ran thus. A statistical classification framework was built to diagnose cytomegalovirus status from the catalog of TCR beta chain sequences. The table was pulled from immuneACCESS by TCRdb, which kept in-frame rearrangements only. Such tables lose some clones; where checked, under half of the loss comes from unresolved V genes, and the rest has no known cause. The V and J calls and clone size were taken over from that table, and D and trimming were inferred from the DNA. In all, the sample holds 150,000 to 250,000 clones, and approximately 82% of those were seen once. The biggest ten clones account for about an eighth of the sample. The germline V and J ends show losses of 0 bases and 7 bases respectively, and no gene match explains 6 bases of the junction. The CDR3, cysteine through phenylalanine, is 15 amino acids long. The only DNA kept is the CDR3, 45 bases in frame from the first base. The germline V gene supplies CDR1 WSHSY and CDR2 SAAADI.

The donors belonged to the validation cohort of about 130 subjects, which was separate from the approximately 610-subject first cohort. These data belong to a study of cytomegalovirus exposure and HLA in healthy donors (dated by TCRdb to between 2016 and 2019). As for the study more broadly: According to a later analysis, one platform produced both the roughly 130 validation repertoires and the approximately 660 repertoires of the first cohort. The study aimed to test whether cataloging public T cell receptors could reveal signatures of past pathogen exposure. In addition to the first cohort of 650 to 800 subjects, a separate validation cohort of under 150 different subjects was used. The study combined high-throughput TCR immunosequencing, statistical association of individual TCRs with disease status, and machine learning to predict cytomegalovirus infection status.

On the study overall, not on this receptor specifically: The authors suggested that the approach could potentially be extended to other disease states and immunological phenotypes. In vitro tests confirmed that three of the cytomegalovirus-associated TCR beta chains recognize cytomegalovirus antigens. The study listed 164 TCR beta chains as associated with cytomegalovirus. While some public TCRs were present in many individuals, most TCR sequences turned up only very rarely across donors. Cytomegalovirus status was reported to be diagnosed by the classifier with high specificity and sensitivity in both the original and validation cohorts. Subsequent analysis determined that TCRs grouped into clusters in the first cohort also showed a tendency toward co-occurrence across the 120 or so validation repertoires, and approximately 94% of cluster scores exceeded 0. The validation cohort had no HLA typing available for a later analysis, so co-occurrence within that cohort was assessed over all 110 or so repertoires.

This receptor chain uses TRBV10-2 and TRBJ2-7; 10 bases in between match TRBD2. The sequencing input was PBMCs. This receptor was identified in a woman between 25 and 40 years old in good health and CMV-seropositive. The CDR3 region has the sequence CASSESLAGVGEQYF. The DNA sequence is given as TGCGCCAGCAGTGAGTCGCTAGCGGGAGTTGGAGAGCAGTACTTC.